This T cell receptor beta chain was sequenced in a study of blood T cells in healthy people across ages. Study-wide results and limits: In older individuals, TCR beta diversity per million T cells was lower, falling roughly linearly with age.

The V segment lost 5 bases and the J segment 9 bases; nucleotides outside the gene matches: 8. The CDR3 has 14 residues. The germline V gene has CDR1 SGHNT and CDR2 YENEEA. The second PCR ran roughly 6 to 11 cycles with a sample-barcoded 5' primer and J-beta primers. TCRdb processed the 5' RACE reads anew with MiXCR; each CDR3 protein has one entry. The table shows 850,000 or so distinct CDR3 sequences, with 29% occurring only once. This clonotype has just a few counts. Its target is unknown. The sample was blood. The V and J genes are TRBV11-3 and TRBJ2-1, with 9 bases fitting TRBD2. The clonotype comes from a woman of 80 years or more in good health. Here the CDR3 reads CASSPAGGAREQFF. In DNA, the CDR3 is TGTGCCAGCAGCCCCGCGGGGGGGGCACGTGAGCAGTTCTTC.